These T cell receptor beta chains were read from a single sample in a study of T cells after yellow fever vaccination. From the 5' RACE reads, TCRdb called clonotypes with MiXCR, one entry per CDR3 protein. This sample has 250,000 to 400,000 distinct CDR3 sequences, with around 4.5% found just once. Sequencing was performed on PBMCs, taken 15 days after the yellow fever booster vaccination. The receptors here all came from a man in his late teens or twenties who received the YFV17D yellow fever vaccine. The CDR3 runs from the conserved cysteine through the conserved F or W. The D gene is left open where the match is weak. Rows give clone size only sometimes, using once, few, many, or a class for an expanded clone.

V	size	J	D	DNA	CDR3
TRBV10-3	NA	TRBJ1-4	NA	TGTGCCATCAGTGAGTCCACAGGCGCGCTTAAACTGTTTTTT	CAISESTGALKLFF
TRBV4-3	NA	TRBJ2-3	NA	TGCGCCAGCAGCCAACAGGGTGGCACAGATACGCAGTATTTT	CASSQQGGTDTQYF
TRBV20-1	many	TRBJ2-3	NA	TGCAGTGCTAGGAATGGGGATACGCAGTATTTT	CSARNGDTQYF
TRBV29-1	many	TRBJ2-2	NA	TGCAGCGTTGAAGATCGACTGAACACCGGGGAGCTGTTTTTT	CSVEDRLNTGELFF
TRBV5-4	NA	TRBJ2-5	NA	TGTGCCAGCAGCTTCGGAGTAGAAGAGACCCAGTACTTC	CASSFGVEETQYF
TRBV7-2	many	TRBJ2-5	NA	TGTGCCAGCAGCTTAGGCCTAGCGATGCAGACCCAGTACTTC	CASSLGLAMQTQYF
TRBV7-9	many	TRBJ1-1	NA	TGTGCCAGCAGCTTAGACTGGAGGGGAGCTTTCTTT	CASSLDWRGAFF
TRBV2	many	TRBJ2-7	TRBD1	TGTGCCAGCAGTCCACAGGGGAGATCCTACGGGGAGCAGTACTTC	CASSPQGRSYGEQYF
TRBV20-1	few	TRBJ1-5	NA	TGCAGTGCCCGGATCGCAGGGTCTATTCGCAATCAGCCCCAGCATTTT	CSARIAGSIRNQPQHF
TRBV10-3	few	TRBJ1-5	NA	TGTGCCATCAGTGCGGGGGGATCACCCCAGCATTTT	CAISAGGSPQHF
TRBV4-1	NA	TRBJ2-1	TRBD2	TGCGCCAGCAGCCAAGGTGGAAGCGGGGGGAACAATGAGCAGTTCTTC	CASSQGGSGGNNEQFF
TRBV24-1	few	TRBJ2-2	NA	TGTGCCACCAGTGACTCCGGGACACCGAACACCGGGGAGCTGTTTTTT	CATSDSGTPNTGELFF
TRBV7-6	many	TRBJ2-2	TRBD1	TGTGCCAGCAGCGTGATGGGACAGACTCTGGGGAACACCGGGGAGCTGTTTTTT	CASSVMGQTLGNTGELFF
TRBV5-1	many	TRBJ1-1	NA	TGCGCCAGCAGCCCTCTTCCCGGGACGGATGAAGCTTTCTTT	CASSPLPGTDEAFF
TRBV3-1	NA	TRBJ2-5	NA	TGTGCCAGCAGTTCTCGACCCGGGACGTTATTCTTGGGAGAGACCCAGTACTTC	CASSSRPGTLFLGETQYF
TRBV3-1	few	TRBJ1-2	TRBD1	TGTGCCAGCAGCCAAGGCCGGGACAGGGGCTATGGCTACACCTTC	CASSQGRDRGYGYTF
TRBV10-3	few	TRBJ1-3	NA	TGTGCCATCAGTGAGTCGCATTCCCGTTCTGGAAACACCATATATTTT	CAISESHSRSGNTIYF
TRBV19	NA	TRBJ1-5	NA	TGTGCCAGTAGTTCGTCCAGCAATCAGCCCCAGCATTTT	CASSSSSNQPQHF
TRBV5-4	NA	TRBJ2-3	TRBD1	TGTGCCAGCAGCTTGACGGGACAGCCCACAGATACGCAGTATTTT	CASSLTGQPTDTQYF
TRBV6-5	NA	TRBJ2-2	TRBD2	TGTGCCAGCAGTTACTCGATACTAGCGGGGGGTACCGGGGAGCTGTTTTTT	CASSYSILAGGTGELFF
TRBV12-5	few	TRBJ1-2	NA	TGTGCTAGTGGTTTTTCTGGGAGGTTTGGCTACACCTTC	CASGFSGRFGYTF
TRBV6-5	NA	TRBJ1-2	NA	TGTGCCAGCAGTTACTCGGCAACCCACGTTTATGGCTACACCTTC	CASSYSATHVYGYTF
TRBV10-3	many	TRBJ1-1	NA	TGTGCCATCAGGGGGGAATTCGGCACTGAAGCTTTCTTT	CAIRGEFGTEAFF
TRBV6-2/TRBV6-3	few	TRBJ2-3	TRBD1	TGTGCCAGCAGTCTCGACAGGGTGGGGGCAGATACGCAGTATTTT	CASSLDRVGADTQYF
TRBV11-2	NA	TRBJ2-1	TRBD2	TGTGCCAGCAGCATATGGGGGGGACTAGCGGCAACCTACAATGAGCAGTTCTTC	CASSIWGGLAATYNEQFF
TRBV18	NA	TRBJ1-4	TRBD1	TGTGCCAGCTCGCAGACAGGGCCTAATGAAAAACTGTTTTTT	CASSQTGPNEKLFF
TRBV3-1	few	TRBJ1-3	TRBD1	TGTGCCAGCAGCTCCCGGACAGGGCCTGGAAACACCATATATTTT	CASSSRTGPGNTIYF
TRBV12-3/TRBV12-4	NA	TRBJ2-1	TRBD2	TGTGCCAGCAGTAGGACTAGCGGGGGCGGAAGGAATGAGCAGTTCTTC	CASSRTSGGGRNEQFF
TRBV28	many	TRBJ1-5	NA	TGTGCCAGCAGGCCCGTGAGACGGTTTAGCAATCAGCCCCAGCATTTT	CASRPVRRFSNQPQHF
TRBV5-1	NA	TRBJ2-7	NA	TGCGCCAGCAGCCCGGGGTTCAGCTACGAGCAGTACTTC	CASSPGFSYEQYF
TRBV27	NA	TRBJ1-6	TRBD1	TGTGCCAGCAGTCCCTACAGGGGGCCCTATAATTCACCCCTCCACTTT	CASSPYRGPYNSPLHF
TRBV5-1	many	TRBJ2-5	TRBD2	TGCGCCAGCAGTTGGGCGAGCGGGGGAGGGACCCAGTACTTC	CASSWASGGGTQYF
TRBV24-1	few	TRBJ1-1	NA	TGTGCCACCAGGGGGGGGGGCACTGAAGCTTTCTTT	CATRGGGTEAFF
TRBV7-9	NA	TRBJ2-2	TRBD1	TGTGCCAGCAGCTTGAGACAGGGGAAGGACGGGGAGCTGTTTTTT	CASSLRQGKDGELFF
TRBV7-9	NA	TRBJ2-3	NA	TGTGCCAGCAGCGGACCGGACAGGGAGGGGACAGATACGCAGTATTTT	CASSGPDREGTDTQYF
TRBV14	few	TRBJ1-1	NA	TGTGCCAGCAGCTCTAATCCCATGGCCAACGCTGAAGCTTTCTTT	CASSSNPMANAEAFF
TRBV29-1	many	TRBJ2-2	TRBD1	TGCAGCGTTCAGGGGGCGAACACCGGGGAGCTGTTTTTT	CSVQGANTGELFF
TRBV7-2	few	TRBJ2-1	TRBD2	TGTGCCAGCAGCTCCTCGAGCGGGGGCCGGGTCAATGAGCAGTTCTTC	CASSSSSGGRVNEQFF
TRBV6-6	few	TRBJ2-5	NA	TGTGCCAGCAGACCTCCGGGGACATACCAAGAGACCCAGTACTTC	CASRPPGTYQETQYF
TRBV2	NA	TRBJ1-6	TRBD1	TGTGCCAGCAGTGACAAACAGGGGGAAAATTCACCCCTCCACTTT	CASSDKQGENSPLHF
TRBV2	many	TRBJ2-7	NA	TGTGCCAGCGGTCAGAGCTCCTACGAGCAGTACTTC	CASGQSSYEQYF